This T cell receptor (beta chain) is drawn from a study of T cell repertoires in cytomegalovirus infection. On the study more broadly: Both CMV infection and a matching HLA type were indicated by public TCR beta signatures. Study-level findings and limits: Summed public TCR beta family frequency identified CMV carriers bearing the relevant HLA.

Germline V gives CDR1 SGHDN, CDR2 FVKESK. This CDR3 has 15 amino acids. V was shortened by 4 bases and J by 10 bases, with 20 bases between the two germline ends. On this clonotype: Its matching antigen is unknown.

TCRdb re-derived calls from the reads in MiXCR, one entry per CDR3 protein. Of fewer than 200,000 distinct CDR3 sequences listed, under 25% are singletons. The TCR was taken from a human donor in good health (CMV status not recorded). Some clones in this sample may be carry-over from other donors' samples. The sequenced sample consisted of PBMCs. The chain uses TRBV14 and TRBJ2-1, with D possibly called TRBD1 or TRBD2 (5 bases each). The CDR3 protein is CASSPPGRGFEEQFF. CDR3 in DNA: TGTGCCAGCAGCCCGCCGGGACGTGGCTTCGAGGAGCAGTTCTTC.